These T cell receptor beta chains were read from a single sample in a study of T cell changes during pregnancy in multiple sclerosis. Profiled with immunoSEQ multiplex PCR; TCRdb holds only in-frame clones, not every one. The data hold about 48,000 clones, with roughly 88% observed a single time. The sequenced sample was CD4+ T cells from peripheral blood mononuclear cells, obtained in the second trimester of pregnancy. The receptors were gathered from a female donor with multiple sclerosis, enrolled in a pregnancy study. CDR3s include the opening cysteine and the closing phenylalanine or tryptophan. Each record gives: V gene, D gene, J gene, CDR3 protein. The D gene is left open where the match is weak.

>TRBV10-2|.|TRBJ1-2
CASSENRMGGYTF
>TRBV7-9|TRBD1|TRBJ2-6
CAATGQGLSGANVLTF
>TRBV18|.|TRBJ2-7
CASSPPNSYEQYF
>TRBV7-3|TRBD1|TRBJ1-2
CASSRPGTATLTNYGYTF
>TRBV25-1|.|TRBJ1-1
CAATDRNTEAFF
>TRBV7-3|TRBD2|TRBJ2-1
CASSFSSGNNEQFF
>TRBV7-2|.|TRBJ2-4
CASSFALKNIQYF
>TRBV10-3|TRBD1|TRBJ2-7
CAISDYGTGYTYEQYF
>TRBV19|TRBD2|TRBJ2-1
CATGLAGYNEQFF
>TRBV5-1|TRBD2|TRBJ2-3
CASSLGLAFSTDTQYF
>TRBV29-1|TRBD1|TRBJ2-5
CSVEDLFDRGYQETQYF
>TRBV10-3|TRBD2|TRBJ2-5
CAIRPGLAGVGETQYF
>TRBV18|.|TRBJ2-3
CASSPASGLGNTQYF
>TRBV6-1|TRBD1|TRBJ1-2
CASSNRGGSYGYTF
>TRBV7-7|.|TRBJ2-1
CASSLALGSNEQFF
>TRBV7-2|TRBD1|TRBJ2-7
CASSPGQVMGEQYF
>TRBV10-2|TRBD1|TRBJ2-1
CASREDRGNEQFF
>TRBV5-1|.|TRBJ2-1
CASSLEGTLTNEQFF
>TRBV7-9|.|TRBJ2-5
CASSLETGLRETQYF
>TRBV27|TRBD2|TRBJ2-1
CASSPGLALDNEQFF
>TRBV6-1|.|TRBJ2-7
CATWGTAGYEQYF
>TRBV5-6|TRBD1|TRBJ1-3
CASSLQGGNGNTIYF
>TRBV11-1|TRBD2|TRBJ2-1
CASSLGGLAGGWLNEQFF
>TRBV2|TRBD1|TRBJ1-2
CASTGQGYGGYTF
>TRBV30|.|TRBJ1-4
CAWSVLREKLFF
>TRBV10-3|.|TRBJ2-3
CAIRPDMADTQYF
>TRBV29-1|TRBD2|TRBJ2-7
CSVGGTSGSPEQYF
>TRBV7-9|TRBD2|TRBJ2-7
CASSRWDYAYEQYF
>TRBV6-1|.|TRBJ1-4
CASSDGQMGKLFF
>TRBV5-1|.|TRBJ2-5
CASSLEGTNQETQYF
>TRBV28|.|TRBJ1-2
CASSSAPHSIGYTF
>TRBV20-1|.|TRBJ2-7
CSGQDGYEQYF
>TRBV30|TRBD2|TRBJ2-1
CAWSLAGLSSYNEQFF
>TRBV19|TRBD2|TRBJ2-1
CASSMLRTSDSHEQFF
>TRBV18|.|TRBJ1-5
CASSPQGNQPQHF
>TRBV14|.|TRBJ2-1
CASRGLGGSLNEQFF
>TRBV4-1|.|TRBJ1-2
CASSTLFGRGYYGYTF
>TRBV27|TRBD1|TRBJ2-5
CASSRGTGGLQETQYF
>TRBV5-1|TRBD2|TRBJ2-5
CASNLGGSQETQYF
>TRBV5-1|.|TRBJ1-2
CASSLDADGNGYTF
>TRBV2|TRBD2|TRBJ2-7
CASSEGGREYF
>TRBV9|TRBD2|TRBJ2-1
CASTSGSSYNEQFF
>TRBV30|.|TRBJ2-5
CAWSPGLQETQYF
>TRBV7-3|TRBD1|TRBJ2-1
CASSPGLQGITYNEQFF
>TRBV28|TRBD1|TRBJ2-7
CASSFHGQGALEQYF
>TRBV9|TRBD1|TRBJ2-7
CASSLRSRDRGRLIEQYF
>TRBV5-1|TRBD2|TRBJ2-3
CASSPSGSGTDTQYF
>TRBV5-1|TRBD1|TRBJ2-1
CASSPTGTANYNEQFF
>TRBV5-1|TRBD2|TRBJ2-1
CASSAGTSGIEQFF
>TRBV4-1|TRBD2|TRBJ2-3
CASSQALAESTDTQYF
>TRBV7-8|.|TRBJ1-2
CASSQEARNYGYTF
>TRBV2|.|TRBJ2-2
CASRKPQDTGELFF
>TRBV5-1|TRBD1|TRBJ2-7
CASSYDRASSYEQYF